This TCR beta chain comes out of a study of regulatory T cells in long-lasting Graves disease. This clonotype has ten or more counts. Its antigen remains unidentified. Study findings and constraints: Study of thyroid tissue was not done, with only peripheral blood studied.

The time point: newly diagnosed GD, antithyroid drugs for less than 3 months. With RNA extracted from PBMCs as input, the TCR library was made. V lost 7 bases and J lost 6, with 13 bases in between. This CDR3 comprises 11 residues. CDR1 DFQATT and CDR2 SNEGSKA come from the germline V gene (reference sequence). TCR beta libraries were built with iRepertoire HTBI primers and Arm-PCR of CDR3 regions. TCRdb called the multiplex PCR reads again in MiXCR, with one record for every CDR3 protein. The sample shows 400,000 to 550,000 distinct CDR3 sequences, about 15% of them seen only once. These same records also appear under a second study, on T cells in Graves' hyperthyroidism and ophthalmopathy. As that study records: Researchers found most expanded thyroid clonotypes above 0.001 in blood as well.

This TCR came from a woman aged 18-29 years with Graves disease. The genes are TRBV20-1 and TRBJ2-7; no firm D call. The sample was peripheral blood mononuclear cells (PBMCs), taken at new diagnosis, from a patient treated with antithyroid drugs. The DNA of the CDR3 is TGCAGTGTATCAGGCACCCCCGAGCAGTACTTC. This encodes CSVSGTPEQYF.